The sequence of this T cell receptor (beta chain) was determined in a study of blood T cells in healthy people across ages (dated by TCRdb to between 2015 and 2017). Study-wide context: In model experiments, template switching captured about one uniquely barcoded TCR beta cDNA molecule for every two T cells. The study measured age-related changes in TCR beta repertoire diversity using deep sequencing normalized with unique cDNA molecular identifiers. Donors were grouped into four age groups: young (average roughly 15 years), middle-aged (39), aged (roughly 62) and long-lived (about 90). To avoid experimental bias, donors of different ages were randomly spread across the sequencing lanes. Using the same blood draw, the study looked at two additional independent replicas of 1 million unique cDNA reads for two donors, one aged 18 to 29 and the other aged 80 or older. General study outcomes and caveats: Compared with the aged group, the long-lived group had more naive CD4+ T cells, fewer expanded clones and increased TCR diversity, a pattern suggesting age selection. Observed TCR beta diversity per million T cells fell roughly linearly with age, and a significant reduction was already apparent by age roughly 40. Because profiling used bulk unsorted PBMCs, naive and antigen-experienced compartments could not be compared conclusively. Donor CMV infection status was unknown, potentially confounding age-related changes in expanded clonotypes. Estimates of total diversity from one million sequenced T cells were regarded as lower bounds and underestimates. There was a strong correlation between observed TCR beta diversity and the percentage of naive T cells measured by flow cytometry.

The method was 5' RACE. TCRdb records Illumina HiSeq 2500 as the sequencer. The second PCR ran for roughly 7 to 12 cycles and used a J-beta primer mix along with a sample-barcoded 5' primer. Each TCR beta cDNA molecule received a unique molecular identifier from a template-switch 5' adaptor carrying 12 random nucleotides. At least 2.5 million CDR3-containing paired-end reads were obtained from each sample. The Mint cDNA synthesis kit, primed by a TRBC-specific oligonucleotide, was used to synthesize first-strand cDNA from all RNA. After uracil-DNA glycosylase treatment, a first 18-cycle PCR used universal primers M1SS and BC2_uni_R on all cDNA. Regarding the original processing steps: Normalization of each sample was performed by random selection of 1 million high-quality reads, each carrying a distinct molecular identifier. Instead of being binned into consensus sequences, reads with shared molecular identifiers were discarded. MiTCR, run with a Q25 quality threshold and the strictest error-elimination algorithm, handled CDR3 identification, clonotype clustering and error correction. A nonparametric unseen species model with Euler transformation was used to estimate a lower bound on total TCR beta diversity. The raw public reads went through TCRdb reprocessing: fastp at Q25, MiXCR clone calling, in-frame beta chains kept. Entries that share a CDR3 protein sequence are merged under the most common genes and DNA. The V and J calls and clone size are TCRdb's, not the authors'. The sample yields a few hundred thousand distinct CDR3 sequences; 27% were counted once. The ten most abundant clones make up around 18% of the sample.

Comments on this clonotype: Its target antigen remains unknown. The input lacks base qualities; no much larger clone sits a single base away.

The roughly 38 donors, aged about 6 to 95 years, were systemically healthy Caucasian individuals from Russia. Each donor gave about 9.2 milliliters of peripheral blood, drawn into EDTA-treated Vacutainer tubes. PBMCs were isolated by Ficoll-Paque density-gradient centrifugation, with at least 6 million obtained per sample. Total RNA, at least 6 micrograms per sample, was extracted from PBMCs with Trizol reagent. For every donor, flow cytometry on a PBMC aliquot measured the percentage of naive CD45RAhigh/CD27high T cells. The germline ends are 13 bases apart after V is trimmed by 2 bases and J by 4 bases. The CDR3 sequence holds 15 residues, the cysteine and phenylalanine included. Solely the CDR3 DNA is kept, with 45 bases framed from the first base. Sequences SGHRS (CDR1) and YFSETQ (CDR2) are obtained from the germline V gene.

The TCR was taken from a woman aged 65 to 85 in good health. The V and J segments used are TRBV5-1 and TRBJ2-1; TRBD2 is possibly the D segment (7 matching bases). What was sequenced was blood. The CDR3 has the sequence CASSLGGDTYNEQFF. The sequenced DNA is TGCGCCAGCAGCTTAGGGGGGGATACTTACAATGAGCAGTTCTTC.